The rows below give T cell receptor beta chains drawn from one sample of a study of PD-L1 blockade in urothelial cancer. Repertoires were generated with immunoSEQ multiplex PCR, while TCRdb's copy carries only in-frame clones and drops some. There are tens of thousands of clones in the sample; 70% to 80% occur only once, and about 3% lies in the top ten. The sample here was PBMCs, taken around atezolizumab (anti-PD-L1) treatment. Receptor source: a man between 65 and 85 years old with urothelial cancer. The CDR3 runs from the conserved cysteine through the conserved F or W. The order of the fields is D gene, J gene, V gene, clone size, CDR3 protein, CDR3 DNA. A D gene is named only where the DNA matches it firmly. The size entry is marked missing in some rows and otherwise reads once, few, many or a size class.

.,TRBJ1-1,TRBV10-3,.,CAISVTANTEAFF,TGTGCCATCAGCGTTACAGCAAACACTGAAGCTTTCTTT
TRBD2,TRBJ2-5,TRBV5-6,few,CASSLVLAGAETQYF,TGTGCCAGCAGCTTGGTTCTAGCGGGAGCTGAGACCCAGTACTTC
TRBD1,TRBJ1-4,TRBV5-1,.,CASSEDRVNEKLFF,TGCGCCAGCAGCGAGGACAGGGTGAATGAAAAACTGTTTTTT
TRBD1,TRBJ2-2,TRBV18,.,CASSSTSGQGTTTGELFF,TGTGCCAGCTCATCTACTTCGGGACAGGGGACGACCACCGGGGAGCTGTTTTTT
.,TRBJ1-1,TRBV2,.,CASSPTPSGVAEAFF,TGTGCCAGCAGTCCTACCCCGTCAGGGGTGGCTGAAGCTTTCTTT
.,TRBJ2-7,TRBV7-2,.,CASHPLIRGAEQYF,TGTGCCAGCCACCCTCTAATCAGGGGAGCCGAGCAGTACTTC
TRBD2,TRBJ2-5,TRBV7-8,.,CASSLRSLLAGGETQYF,TGTGCCAGCAGCTTGAGGTCCCTGCTAGCGGGGGGAGAGACCCAGTACTTC
.,TRBJ1-6,TRBV7-8,few,CASSLSRSSYNSPLHF,TGTGCCAGCAGCTTATCGAGAAGCTCCTATAATTCACCCCTCCACTTT
.,TRBJ2-1,TRBV15,.,CATSRDIGGTSNEQFF,TGTGCCACCAGCAGAGATATCGGCGGGACCAGCAATGAGCAGTTCTTC
.,TRBJ1-2,TRBV30,few,CAWSGGRLYGYTF,TGTGCCTGGAGTGGCGGGAGGCTCTATGGCTACACCTTC
.,TRBJ1-1,TRBV5-4,few,CASSLTGINTEAFF,TGTGCCAGCAGCTTGACAGGGATCAACACTGAAGCTTTCTTT
.,TRBJ2-7,TRBV27,.,CASSPRTDAYEQYF,TGTGCCAGCAGTCCCCGGACAGACGCCTACGAGCAGTACTTC
TRBD1,TRBJ2-7,TRBV2,.,CASSVRQGVDF,TGTGCCAGCAGTGTCCGACAGGGTGTCGACTTC
TRBD2,TRBJ2-1,TRBV28,.,CASRAGTSYFNEQFF,TGTGCCAGCAGAGCCGGGACTAGCTACTTTAATGAGCAGTTCTTC
.,TRBJ1-2,TRBV6-5,few,CASSYATESNYGYTF,TGTGCCAGCAGTTACGCGACAGAGTCCAACTATGGCTACACCTTC
TRBD2,TRBJ2-5,TRBV6-1,.,CASNRREGRETQYF,TGTGCCAGCAATCGACGGGAGGGCCGGGAGACCCAGTACTTC
.,TRBJ2-3,TRBV11-2,.,CASSPGTDTQYF,TGTGCCAGCAGCCCGGGGACAGATACGCAGTATTTT
.,TRBJ1-2,TRBV6-1,.,CASSEATNNYGYTF,TGTGCCAGCAGTGAAGCCACAAACAACTATGGCTACACCTTC
TRBD2,TRBJ2-3,TRBV4-2,.,CASSQGPGLAGGLTDTQYF,TGTGCCAGCAGCCAGGGACCGGGACTAGCGGGGGGGCTCACAGATACGCAGTATTTT
TRBD2,TRBJ2-7,TRBV11-3,.,CASSFTSGSSYEQYF,TGTGCCAGCAGCTTCACTAGCGGGAGTTCGTACGAGCAGTACTTC
.,TRBJ2-6,TRBV7-2,.,CASSSTVTGANVLTF,TGTGCCAGCAGCTCGACAGTGACTGGGGCCAACGTCCTGACTTTC
TRBD1,TRBJ1-1,TRBV5-1,.,CASSLEQGDTEAFF,TGCGCCAGCAGCTTGGAACAGGGGGACACTGAAGCTTTCTTT
TRBD1,TRBJ2-7,TRBV2,.,CASKGRGTGTPGEQYF,TGTGCCAGCAAGGGGCGGGGGACAGGGACTCCGGGGGAGCAGTACTTC
.,TRBJ2-2,TRBV9,few,CASSSESQDTGELFF,TGTGCCAGCAGCTCAGAGTCCCAGGACACCGGGGAGCTGTTTTTT
TRBD1,TRBJ1-3,TRBV19,.,CASSMGDRDKGNTIYF,TGTGCCAGTAGTATGGGGGACAGGGATAAAGGAAACACCATATATTTT
TRBD2,TRBJ2-7,TRBV19,.,CASMGLGMYEQYF,TGTGCCAGTATGGGACTAGGAATGTACGAGCAGTACTTC
.,TRBJ1-1,TRBV7-9,.,CASSLGGAEGTEAFF,TGTGCCAGCAGCTTAGGCGGCGCGGAGGGCACTGAAGCTTTCTTT
.,TRBJ2-7,TRBV5-6,few,CASSIAGYEQYF,TGTGCCAGCAGCATAGCAGGGTACGAGCAGTACTTC
.,TRBJ1-2,TRBV11-3,.,CASSLARQGYANYGYTF,TGTGCCAGCAGCTTAGCTAGGCAGGGGTACGCTAACTATGGCTACACCTTC
.,TRBJ2-4,TRBV28,.,CASSFGQSKNIQYF,TGTGCCAGCAGTTTCGGACAGTCCAAAAACATTCAGTACTTC
.,TRBJ1-4,TRBV18,.,CASSPGGNGEKLFF,TGTGCCAGCTCACCAGGAGGGAACGGTGAAAAACTGTTTTTT
TRBD2,TRBJ2-5,TRBV6-5,.,CASSPGLATETQYF,TGTGCCAGCAGCCCCGGACTAGCCACAGAGACCCAGTACTTC
.,TRBJ1-1,TRBV28,once,CASRPSGAATWTEAFF,TGTGCCAGCAGACCGAGCGGTGCGGCAACGTGGACTGAAGCTTTCTTT
.,TRBJ2-5,TRBV6-5,.,CASSAGETQYF,TGTGCCAGCAGCGCAGGAGAGACCCAGTACTTC
TRBD2,TRBJ2-1,TRBV19,.,CASSLRLAGNKYNEQFF,TGTGCCAGTAGTCTCCGACTAGCGGGGAATAAATACAATGAGCAGTTCTTC
.,TRBJ2-4,TRBV19,few,CASSIQGSLTSSIQYF,TGTGCCAGTAGTATACAGGGTTCCCTAACGTCTAGCATTCAGTACTTC
TRBD2,TRBJ2-1,TRBV2,.,CASSGRIAGGPEFF,TGTGCCAGCAGTGGAAGGATAGCGGGGGGACCTGAGTTCTTC
.,TRBJ1-5,TRBV7-9,few,CASSLGSQPQHF,TGTGCCAGCAGCTTAGGCAGTCAGCCCCAGCATTTT
TRBD2,TRBJ2-5,TRBV5-1,.,CASSLGGSGGSETQYF,TGCGCCAGCAGCTTGGGGGGTAGCGGGGGAAGCGAGACCCAGTACTTC
TRBD1,TRBJ2-7,TRBV2,.,CASSELGQGLQGEQYF,TGTGCCAGCAGTGAACTTGGACAGGGGCTACAAGGGGAGCAGTACTTC